A single T cell receptor (beta chain) is shown here with its context. There is no known antigen for this receptor. Base qualities are not provided; no much larger clone lies one nucleotide away. The data are from a study of cytomegalovirus exposure and HLA in healthy donors (dated by TCRdb to about 2017). Study-wide context: In an earlier analysis of some 550 of the donors, roughly 300 Gb of sequence data and just under 120 million unique TCR beta sequences from 150 million to 200 million T cells were reported. A later genetic analysis took genome-wide SNP genotypes for about 55% of the 666 donors and used that subset as a discovery cohort. In the later analysis, no new phenotypic data were used to find candidate immune exposures; instead, reliance was placed on TCR beta sequences and their occurrence across donors. Among 300 to 500 genotyped donors of the cohort, an average of around 240,000 unique TCR beta nucleotide sequences was sequenced per donor, of which about 18% were non-productive. Typing coverage differed by locus: A, B, C, DRB1 and DQB1 were typed in about 629-640 donors, DQA1 in about 550, DPA1 in 606, and DPB1 in roughly 450. An earlier analysis of roughly 600 of the donors used high-throughput TCR beta sequencing to judge whether each TCR beta V gene segment behaved as functional or pseudogenic. An early release covering some 640 HLA-typed donors comprised about 300 gigabases of sequencing data and approximately 85 million unique TCR sequences. The study used immunosequencing to profile the T cell repertoires of approximately 640 subjects and linked those repertoires to cytomegalovirus serostatus. Every discovery cohort repertoire had been produced on one sequencing platform. Class I and class II HLA loci were covered by the typing at four-digit resolution. A separate validation cohort of some 130 different subjects was used in addition to the roughly 640-subject first cohort. In a later analysis, previously published TCR beta repertoires from hundreds of donors were re-analyzed and high-resolution HLA genotyping was added so that TCR occurrence patterns could be studied. Donor age, sex, ethnicity and CMV serostatus were collected together with the repertoire data. Four to six DR-DQ haplotypes were handled as single units for association and clustering, since linkage in the cohort was strong. The genetic ancestry cluster associated with self-reported Caucasian donors included over 80% of the 398 genotyped donors. High-throughput TCR immunosequencing, statistical association of individual TCRs with disease status, and machine learning were combined to predict cytomegalovirus infection status. The aim of the study was to test whether cataloging public T cell receptors could identify signatures of past pathogen exposure. Broad study findings and their caveats: According to a later analysis, most CMV-associated TCR beta chains appeared to be HLA-restricted, and the HLA associations seemed to be driven largely by CMV exposure. Cytomegalovirus status was reported to be diagnosed by the classifier with high specificity and sensitivity in both the original and validation cohorts. According to a later analysis, TCR association rates differed among HLA loci, with DRB1 alleles showing the most associated TCRs and HLA-C alleles showing the fewest. Sequencing depth was assumed to be roughly uniform across donors in the presence/absence analyses, though that assumption may not hold. Most TCR sequences were observed very rarely across donors, whereas some public TCRs were present in many individuals. The sequencing pipeline was judged likely to have produced a cluster of highly shared sequence variants as a technical artifact. CMV serostatus was the only immune exposure information available for the cohort. Several of the top co-occurrence clusters appeared to be linked to parvovirus B19, influenza, CMV and Epstein-Barr virus, according to a later analysis. A later analysis associated roughly 17,000 TCR beta sequences with specific HLA alleles at a false discovery rate of 0.05. A few of the identified cytomegalovirus-associated TCR beta chains were confirmed in vitro to be specific for cytomegalovirus antigens. In a later genetic analysis, fewer N-insertions in productive TCRs were reported among donors in an Asian-associated ancestry cluster than the approximately 710-donor mean. When HLA alleles, especially DR and DQ, strongly co-occurred, TCR associations were difficult to assign to individual alleles. HLA typing was unavailable for some donors at each locus, so association tests used only the typed subset. In a later genetic analysis, a missense DCLRE1C variant was associated with V-gene and J-gene trimming of TCR beta chains, and the association was replicated in an independent cohort. It was suggested by the authors that the approach could potentially be generalized to other disease states and immunological phenotypes. A total of 150 to 200 TCR beta chains were listed by the study as associated with cytomegalovirus. A further reported finding was that TCR beta sequences accurately predicted the HLA-A and HLA-B alleles for most subjects in the first cohort. Because the 87-base-pair reads could not distinguish some IMGT-functional V segments, including TRBV6-2 and TRBV6-3, those segments were excluded. Linkage disequilibrium might explain the correlated functional status among segregating V segments, but an unknown experimental factor could not be excluded. Because counts were too low, seventeen rarely observed V segments, including chromosome 9 orphons, were excluded from the earlier analysis of 587 of the donors. Broadly in line with IMGT annotations, most TCR beta V segments showed up in productive rearrangements about 87% or about 30% of the time in an earlier analysis of approximately 600 of the donors. This cohort had only TCR beta chains sequenced, and the lack of alpha or paired-chain data limited which features could be detected. A later analysis found that HLA-associated TCR beta chains were more clonally expanded and had lower generation probabilities than equally common non-associated chains.

CDR1 and CDR2 are read off the germline V gene as SNHLY and FYNNEI. Its CDR3 holds 16 amino acids, cysteine through phenylalanine. Of the read, only the CDR3 DNA is kept; its 48 bases are in frame from base 1. V is cut back by 8 bases and J by 4 bases, with 15 bases in the junction unmatched. The cohort consisted of 666 healthy bone marrow donors. Cohort members were all nominally healthy when sampled, although unrecorded immune exposures were likely present. The donor was CMV seronegative and belonged to the group of 350 or so seronegative cohort members. Each donor provided a peripheral blood sample, and peripheral blood mononuclear cells were used for TCR beta sequencing. Genomic DNA extraction from the blood cell samples was performed with the Qiagen DNeasy Blood Extraction Kit. Library creation used the immunoSEQ multiplex PCR assay. For the multiplex PCR, a mixture combining 60 forward primers for TCR Vbeta segments and 13 reverse primers for TCR Jbeta segments was used. Amplification of the CDR3 region of rearranged TCR beta genes was performed with a multiplex PCR assay on genomic DNA. The Illumina HiSeq System was used to sequence the amplified TCR beta libraries as 87-base-pair reads. In the authors' own workflow: In a later analysis, about 80 million unique TCR beta chains were counted across the 500 to 850 repertoires, and roughly 11 million of these chains were shared by at least two donors. A nearest-neighbor algorithm error-corrected the raw reads and collapsed the reads into unique sequences, merging closely related sequences to remove PCR and sequencing errors. To assign V, D and J gene segments, CDR3 sequences were aligned to IMGT reference sequences. For a sequence to be retained, at least a six-nucleotide match to both a V gene segment and a J gene segment was required. A rearrangement counted as productive if the CDR3 had no stop codons and remained in frame with V and J, and every other rearrangement counted as non-productive. Following IMGT convention, CDR3 was defined as the stretch from the second conserved V-encoded cysteine to the conserved J-encoded phenylalanine. The earlier analysis of about 610 of the donors excluded any sequence lacking an unambiguous match to a single V gene segment. An earlier analysis of 500 to 700 of the donors classified V segments as functional when productive rearrangements were above 56.7% and as segregating when the standard deviation between donors was above 5%. A statistical classification framework was developed to diagnose cytomegalovirus status using the catalog of TCR beta chain sequences. V and J gene assignment, in a later analysis, came from comparing TCR nucleotide sequences with IMGT/GENE-DB human TR gene sequences. A later analysis assigned CDR3 sequences and most-parsimonious VDJ recombination scenarios with the TCRdist pipeline. In a later analysis, each TCR beta chain was defined by its CDR3 amino acid sequence together with its V-gene family, and reads lacking a unique V-gene family were excluded. In a later analysis, nearly 600 highly shared, low-generation-probability nucleotide sequences were removed to address suspected cross-contamination and a sequencing artifact. In a later analysis, a clonal expansion index for each public chain was calculated from normalized within-repertoire ranks of inferred template counts. In a later analysis, generation probabilities were computed using a VDJ recombination model fitted to out-of-frame rearrangements, and the results were checked against IGoR. Hypergeometric tests were used in a later analysis to score TCR-TCR, TCR-HLA and TCR-CMV co-occurrence, with a repertoire-size bias correction applied to the TCR pairs. A later analysis estimated false discovery rates by permuting HLA or CMV assignments 20 times. In a later analysis, co-occurring TCRs were grouped using DBSCAN, with TCRdist sequence similarity added in when clustering inside HLA-allele-positive subsets. Repertoires with fewer than 30,000 or more than 120,000 public chains were left out of co-occurrence clustering, as were five repertoires with anomalous nucleotide sharing. What TCRdb holds here is the immuneACCESS table cut down to in-frame rearrangements. Part of the clones is not present; checked against another copy, under half of the missing clones reflect an unresolved V gene, and the others are unexplained. V, J and clone size are those of that table, while D and trimming were read from the DNA. A total of some 220,000 clones appear in this sample, approximately 84% of them only once. 0.58% of the sample lies in the top ten.

What was sequenced was PBMCs. Rearrangement joined TRBV2 to TRBJ2-7, and TRBD2 aligns with 9 junction nucleotides. The TCR originated in a woman in her 40s in good health and CMV-seronegative. The nucleotide sequence is given as TGTGCCAGCTCGGGACTAGCTATTTCGCGTGAGTACGAGCAGTACTTC. It is translated as CASSGLAISREYEQYF.